The text below deals with one T cell receptor beta chain. V was clipped by 4 bases and J by 0 bases; unmatched bases: 11. CDR3 length equals 18 residues. From germline, CDR1 is SGHRS and CDR2 YFSETQ. This sample was taken from a study of T cell changes during pregnancy in multiple sclerosis. The repertoire was sequenced with immunoSEQ multiplex PCR; TCRdb's copy has only in-frame clones and lacks some. The table includes more than 50,000 clones, more than 90% detected once. This material consisted of peripheral blood, taken in the first trimester of pregnancy. This receptor was identified in a female donor in good health, enrolled as a control in a pregnancy study. J is TRBJ2-7 and V is TRBV5-1; 12 bases align to TRBD2. Here the CDR3 reads CASSPTLTSGGPSYEQYF. The CDR3 region has the DNA TGCGCCAGCAGCCCCACGCTGACTAGCGGGGGACCCTCCTACGAGCAGTACTTC.